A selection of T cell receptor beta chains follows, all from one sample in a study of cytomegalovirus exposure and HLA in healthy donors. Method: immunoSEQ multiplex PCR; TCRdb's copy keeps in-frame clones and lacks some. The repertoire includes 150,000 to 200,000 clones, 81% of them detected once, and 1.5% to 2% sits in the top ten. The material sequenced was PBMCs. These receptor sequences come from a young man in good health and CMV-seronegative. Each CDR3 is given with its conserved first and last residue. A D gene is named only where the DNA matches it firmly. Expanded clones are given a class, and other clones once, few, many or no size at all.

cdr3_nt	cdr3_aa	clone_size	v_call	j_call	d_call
TGTGCCAGCAGCGCAAAGACAGGGGGCAACACTGAAGCTTTCTTT	CASSAKTGGNTEAFF	few	TRBV7-9	TRBJ1-1	TRBD1
TGTGCCAGCAGCTCCCCCGGGACAGGCCTCTCCTACGAGCAGTACTTC	CASSSPGTGLSYEQYF	once	TRBV13	TRBJ2-7	TRBD1
TGCAGTGCTAGAGGGGGCGCTCTGATCTTC	CSARGGALIF	once	TRBV20-1	TRBJ2-1	.
TGCAGCGTTGAGGGGCTGGGGCTCGGCACGACCGGGGAGCTGTTTTTT	CSVEGLGLGTTGELFF	.	TRBV29-1	TRBJ2-2	.
TGCGCCAGCAGGAAACTCGGACTGGGCTCCTACGAGCAGTACTTC	CASRKLGLGSYEQYF	few	TRBV5-1	TRBJ2-7	.
TGTGCTAGTGGGACACCGTATAGCAATCAGCCCCAGCATTTT	CASGTPYSNQPQHF	.	TRBV12-5	TRBJ1-5	.
TGTGCCAGCAGAGCTTCCGGGGGGCAGGTCACAGATACGCAGTATTTT	CASRASGGQVTDTQYF	.	TRBV11-2	TRBJ2-3	.
TGTGCCAGCACCACACCTAGAGAGCAGTTCTTC	CASTTPREQFF	.	TRBV28	TRBJ2-1	.
TGTGCCAGCAGCCTAGGGGGGGAGGGGGGGAATGAGCAGTTCTTC	CASSLGGEGGNEQFF	once	TRBV13	TRBJ2-1	.
TGCGCCAGCAGCCAAGACTCGTTTGACAGGACTGAAGCTTTCTTT	CASSQDSFDRTEAFF	.	TRBV4-1	TRBJ1-1	.
TGTGCCAGCAGCTCACCCGACAGGGACAAGGAGACCCAGTACTTC	CASSSPDRDKETQYF	.	TRBV7-9	TRBJ2-5	TRBD1
TGTGCCAGCAGTGAGTCTAGCGGGACCTACAATGAGCAGTTCTTC	CASSESSGTYNEQFF	few	TRBV6-4	TRBJ2-1	TRBD2
TGTGCCAGCAGTTACTCGGGCCAGAAGAACACTGAAGCTTTCTTT	CASSYSGQKNTEAFF	.	TRBV6-6	TRBJ1-1	.
TGTGCCAGCAGTCGAGTGGTCATGAGCTCCTACAATGAGCAGTTCTTC	CASSRVVMSSYNEQFF	.	TRBV27	TRBJ2-1	.
TGTGCCAGCAGTTTACTCGGGAACACTGAAGCTTTCTTT	CASSLLGNTEAFF	.	TRBV27	TRBJ1-1	.
TGTGCCAGCAGCTTAGTGGGACAGGGTTTTGGCTACACCTTC	CASSLVGQGFGYTF	.	TRBV7-2	TRBJ1-2	TRBD1
TGTGCCAGCTCACCCACCCCGGGTTTTCGAGCGGGACGAAGCACGGATACGCAGTATTTT	CASSPTPGFRAGRSTDTQYF	.	TRBV18	TRBJ2-3	TRBD2
TGCGCCAGCAGCCATCAAATAGGACAGGGGGCTTACGAGCAGTACTTC	CASSHQIGQGAYEQYF	.	TRBV4-3	TRBJ2-7	TRBD1